This TCR beta chain was recorded in a study of Ad26.COV2.S vaccination and SARS-CoV-2 variants. As for treatment: approximately 18 received Ad26.COV2.S at low or high dose, single or two shots; a few received placebo; per-sample allocation not given. Day 63 after the first injection of vaccine or placebo was the sampling time. Data came from immunoSEQ multiplex PCR; TCRdb stores just in-frame clones and leaves some out. Seen here are about 680,000 clones, 70% to 90% observed once, and the top ten hold approximately 1.5%. The study's findings and limits: Researchers cautioned that TCR breadth and depth analyses may have underestimated total T cell responses.

In the case of this clone: The antigen is undetermined.

This CDR3 region has 15 residues. The ends lost 2 bases at V and 4 bases at J; junction bases unmatched: 8. Germline V lookup: CDR1 SQVTM, CDR2 ANQGSEA. The material sequenced was peripheral blood, taken in a trial of Ad26.COV2.S vaccine versus placebo. This TCR came from a person between 18 and 65 years old who received the Ad26.COV2.S COVID-19 vaccine or a placebo. The chain carries TRBV29-1 and TRBJ2-1, with 7 bases aligning to TRBD1. CDR3 sequence: CSVESPGTVYNEQFF. DNA for the CDR3: TGCAGCGTTGAATCCCCGGGGACAGTATACAATGAGCAGTTCTTC.